This T cell receptor beta chain was profiled in a study of T cells after yellow fever vaccination. Overall study: Where fractions had low cell numbers, libraries were prepared from them with the SMART-Seq v4 Ultra Low Input RNA kit.

About this clonotype: Its antigen is still unknown.

The CDR3 contains 12 residues. In germline, CDR1 is ENHRY, CDR2 SYGVKD. Unmatched junction bases numbered 1, after V lost 8 bases and J lost 1 base. Study findings and constraints: A secondary response was less intense yet reached its peak sooner, at day 5 versus 15. Post-booster samples contained most primary-vaccination clones (roughly 96% CD4, about 90% CD8).

They built TCR cDNA with 5'RACE template switching, a step that put in a universal primer site and UMIs. One entry per CDR3 protein results from TCRdb running MiXCR on the 5' RACE reads. The table includes 510,000 or so distinct CDR3 sequences, 15% to 20% detected once. The J gene is TRBJ2-5, the V gene TRBV10-3; 7 positions match TRBD2. The receptor comes from a man aged 30 to 39 who received the YFV17D yellow fever vaccine. The source was PBMCs, collected 15 days after the yellow fever booster vaccination. Here the CDR3 DNA reads TGTGCCATCGGGACTACCCAAGAGACCCAGTACTTC. This codes for CAIGTTQETQYF.